The rows below give T cell receptor beta chains drawn from one sample of a study of regulatory T cells in long-lasting Graves disease. MiXCR, applied by TCRdb to the multiplex PCR reads, yields one record per CDR3 protein. The sample lists fewer than 550,000 distinct CDR3 sequences, about 22% occurring once. Sequenced material: peripheral blood mononuclear cells (PBMCs), taken when the disease was refractory, from a patient treated with antithyroid drugs. The receptors here all came from a female donor with Graves disease. Each CDR3 is given with its conserved first and last residue. D genes are given only for firm matches. Where a row states a size, it is once, few, many or the class of an expanded clone; other rows omit it.

j_call: TRBJ1-1; d_call: TRBD1; cdr3_length: 16; clone_size: NA; v_call: TRBV6-4; cdr3_aa: CASSEFGGTGGTEAFF; cdr3_nt: TGTGCCAGCAGTGAATTCGGCGGGACAGGGGGCACTGAAGCTTTCTTT
j_call: TRBJ2-7; d_call: NA; cdr3_length: 14; clone_size: many; v_call: TRBV28; cdr3_aa: CASSSPPPVYEQYF; cdr3_nt: TGTGCCAGCAGTTCGCCTCCACCTGTATACGAGCAGTACTTC
j_call: TRBJ1-5; d_call: NA; cdr3_length: 15; clone_size: many; v_call: TRBV7-2; cdr3_aa: CASSLVQGGNQPQHF; cdr3_nt: TGTGCCAGCAGTTTAGTACAGGGTGGCAATCAGCCCCAGCATTTT
j_call: TRBJ1-1; d_call: NA; cdr3_length: 16; clone_size: many; v_call: TRBV6-5; cdr3_aa: CASSYPRAGANTEAFF; cdr3_nt: TGTGCCAGCAGTTACCCCCGGGCGGGGGCGAACACTGAAGCTTTCTTT
j_call: TRBJ1-1; d_call: NA; cdr3_length: 15; clone_size: many; v_call: TRBV12-3/TRBV12-4; cdr3_aa: CASSLIGRRDTEAFF; cdr3_nt: TGTGCCAGCAGTTTAATTGGGAGGAGGGACACTGAAGCTTTCTTT
j_call: TRBJ1-1; d_call: NA; cdr3_length: 13; clone_size: many; v_call: TRBV2; cdr3_aa: CASPRQINTEAFF; cdr3_nt: TGTGCCAGCCCTAGACAGATTAACACTGAAGCTTTCTTT
j_call: TRBJ2-7; d_call: NA; cdr3_length: 15; clone_size: few; v_call: TRBV28; cdr3_aa: CASSLIQAPSYEQYF; cdr3_nt: TGTGCCAGCAGTTTAATCCAGGCTCCCTCCTACGAGCAGTACTTC
j_call: TRBJ1-4; d_call: NA; cdr3_length: 13; clone_size: NA; v_call: TRBV7-2; cdr3_aa: CASSLGGSQKLFF; cdr3_nt: TGTGCCAGCAGCTTAGGTGGTTCGCAAAAACTGTTTTTT
j_call: TRBJ1-1; d_call: TRBD1; cdr3_length: 16; clone_size: many; v_call: TRBV11-2; cdr3_aa: CASSPPGQGLDTEAFF; cdr3_nt: TGTGCCAGCAGCCCACCGGGACAGGGGCTTGACACTGAAGCTTTCTTT
j_call: TRBJ1-1; d_call: NA; cdr3_length: 16; clone_size: NA; v_call: TRBV15; cdr3_aa: CATSRDVGGANTEAFF; cdr3_nt: TGTGCCACCAGCAGAGATGTCGGCGGGGCGAACACTGAAGCTTTCTTT
j_call: TRBJ2-2; d_call: NA; cdr3_length: 17; clone_size: few; v_call: TRBV6-1; cdr3_aa: CASRLYRQALDTGELFF; cdr3_nt: TGTGCCAGCAGGCTATACCGACAGGCCTTAGACACCGGGGAGCTGTTTTTT
j_call: TRBJ2-7; d_call: TRBD2; cdr3_length: 14; clone_size: NA; v_call: TRBV6-1; cdr3_aa: CASIPGTSGIEQYF; cdr3_nt: TGTGCCAGCATCCCCGGGACTAGCGGTATCGAGCAGTACTTC
j_call: TRBJ1-5; d_call: NA; cdr3_length: 15; clone_size: NA; v_call: TRBV6-2/TRBV6-3; cdr3_aa: CASTPSYGGSQPQHF; cdr3_nt: TGTGCCAGCACCCCGTCCTACGGGGGCAGTCAGCCCCAGCATTTT
j_call: TRBJ2-4; d_call: NA; cdr3_length: 16; clone_size: many; v_call: TRBV6-1; cdr3_aa: CASKAQGARAKNIQYF; cdr3_nt: TGTGCCAGCAAAGCCCAGGGAGCTAGAGCCAAAAACATTCAGTACTTC
j_call: TRBJ2-7; d_call: NA; cdr3_length: 14; clone_size: few; v_call: TRBV7-8; cdr3_aa: CASSLHVSSYEQYF; cdr3_nt: TGTGCCAGCAGCTTACATGTCAGCTCCTACGAGCAGTACTTC
j_call: TRBJ2-1; d_call: TRBD2; cdr3_length: 16; clone_size: NA; v_call: TRBV24-1; cdr3_aa: CATSDLTSGSFSEQFF; cdr3_nt: TGTGCCACCAGTGATTTGACTAGCGGGAGTTTTAGTGAGCAGTTCTTC
j_call: TRBJ1-1; d_call: NA; cdr3_length: 15; clone_size: NA; v_call: TRBV9; cdr3_aa: CASSTYPDGQGEAFF; cdr3_nt: TGTGCCAGCAGCACCTACCCCGACGGCCAAGGTGAAGCTTTCTTT
j_call: TRBJ2-5; d_call: NA; cdr3_length: 13; clone_size: many; v_call: TRBV25-1; cdr3_aa: CASSEVYQETQYF; cdr3_nt: TGTGCCAGCAGTGAAGTATACCAAGAGACCCAGTACTTC
j_call: TRBJ2-7; d_call: NA; cdr3_length: 13; clone_size: NA; v_call: TRBV12-3/TRBV12-4; cdr3_aa: CASSRTQGGEQYF; cdr3_nt: TGTGCCAGCAGCCGTACTCAGGGTGGCGAGCAGTACTTC
j_call: TRBJ1-5; d_call: NA; cdr3_length: 15; clone_size: many; v_call: TRBV28; cdr3_aa: CASSLRVDSNQPQHF; cdr3_nt: TGTGCCAGCAGTTTAAGAGTGGATAGCAATCAGCCCCAGCATTTT
j_call: TRBJ2-5; d_call: NA; cdr3_length: 15; clone_size: many; v_call: TRBV28; cdr3_aa: CASSLFVGLRETQYF; cdr3_nt: TGTGCCAGCAGTTTGTTTGTCGGGCTCCGAGAGACCCAGTACTTC
j_call: TRBJ1-2; d_call: NA; cdr3_length: 14; clone_size: many; v_call: TRBV12-3/TRBV12-4; cdr3_aa: CASSFGRQIYGYTF; cdr3_nt: TGTGCCAGCAGTTTTGGGAGGCAGATCTATGGCTACACCTTC
j_call: TRBJ2-2; d_call: NA; cdr3_length: 13; clone_size: NA; v_call: TRBV7-3; cdr3_aa: CASRATGTGELFF; cdr3_nt: TGTGCCAGCAGGGCGACTGGTACCGGGGAGCTGTTTTTT
j_call: TRBJ2-7; d_call: NA; cdr3_length: 14; clone_size: NA; v_call: TRBV14; cdr3_aa: CASSHRQIKDRQYF; cdr3_nt: TGTGCCAGCAGCCACCGACAGATTAAAGACCGGCAGTACTTC